This TCR beta chain was captured by sequencing in a study of low-dose radiotherapy and immunotherapy resistance in tumors. In the study overall: Ipilimumab 1 mg/kg every six weeks, together with nivolumab 240 mg every two weeks, was given intravenously to patients. Patients took 300 mg oral aspirin daily for four cycles from cycle 1 day 1. Given every two weeks, intravenous cyclophosphamide 200 mg/m2 preceded radiation and immunotherapy by one day.

This clonotype has more than one count but fewer than ten. The CDR3 contains 14 residues. The V gene's germline CDR1 is SGHRS and CDR2 YFSETQ. Trimming cost V 4 bases and J 4 bases; bases outside gene matches: 8. TRAV- and TRBV-specific primers primed first-strand cDNA, covering alpha and beta chains. Amplification of TCRs used a constant-region primer and V-primer adapter for around 20 PCR cycles. From the reads, TCRdb called clonotypes with MiXCR, one entry per CDR3 protein. The table includes tens of thousands of distinct CDR3 sequences, 15% to 20% detected once. Time point indicated: after trial treatment. As to treatment: LDRT plus nivolumab, ipilimumab, low-dose cyclophosphamide and aspirin (RACIN trial). Advanced solid tumors without tumor-infiltrating lymphocytes were required for inclusion.

The sequence came from a male donor with prostate cancer. J is TRBJ2-7 and V is TRBV5-1; 7 bases line up with TRBD2. Specimen: PBMCs, collected after low-dose radiotherapy plus immunotherapy. Here the CDR3 reads CASSPGVAGYEQYF. For the CDR3, the DNA is TGCGCCAGCAGCCCCGGGGTAGCGGGTTACGAGCAGTACTTC.